This TCR beta chain comes out of a study of shared clonotypes between healthy human individuals. Here immunoSEQ multiplex PCR was the method, and the copy in TCRdb shows in-frame clones only, minus some. The sample yields hundreds of thousands of clones, 74% seen once. Germline CDR1 SGHNT, CDR2 YYREEE (reference sequence). After removal of 4 bases from V and 5 bases from J, the junction contained 6 bases not matched to a gene. The CDR3 totals 14 residues. This clone is a singleton in its sample. The origin of this receptor is a woman aged 25 to 39 in good health. Sample: memory CD4+ T cells sorted from blood. The subset denotes: CD45RA-negative fraction. The chain couples TRBV5-4 to TRBJ2-5, with TRBD2 matching over 9 bases. CDR3 sequence: CASSVGLAQETQYF. For the CDR3, the DNA is TGTGCCAGCAGCGTGGGACTAGCCCAGGAGACCCAGTACTTC.